This is a list of T cell receptor beta chains from one sample in a study of T cell repertoires in cytomegalovirus infection. In TCRdb, the reads were re-called with MiXCR into one record per CDR3 protein. The table records about 740,000 distinct CDR3 sequences, roughly a third of them present only once. The material sequenced was PBMCs. These receptors were obtained from a human donor in good health (CMV status not recorded). Some clones in this sample may be carry-over from other donors' samples. The conserved cysteine and the conserved F or W are not part of the CDR3 here.

j_call v_call cdr3_aa
TRBJ2-1 TRBV20-1 SAGLAGDNEQF
TRBJ2-1 TRBV7-6 ASSAPQTLAGYNEQF
TRBJ2-7 TRBV6-1 ASSERGGLAGNYEQY
TRBJ1-1 TRBV27 ASIGWDTEAF
TRBJ1-5 TRBV19 ASSMSGGAQPQH
TRBJ2-1 TRBV20-1 SALPGQSMNEQF
TRBJ2-2 TRBV28 ASSPLGTSGGKDTGELF
TRBJ2-3 TRBV7-2 ASSVEFATDTQY
TRBJ2-7 TRBV20-1 SALKREGLSYEQY
TRBJ1-1 TRBV2 ASTGTVTATEAF
TRBJ1-5 TRBV20-1 SASFQGVRTAQH
TRBJ1-1 TRBV19 ASSPGHQANMNTEAF
TRBJ1-1 TRBV4-2 ASSQYWGQGNLNTEAF
TRBJ2-7 TRBV3-1 ASSQERMRAYEQY
TRBJ2-3 TRBV28 ASSLPMSGAVDTQY
TRBJ2-7 TRBV28 ASSYGQVEQY
TRBJ1-1 TRBV7-3 ASSLQGSGGNTEAF
TRBJ2-7 TRBV6-5 ASSWDPGQGGGTLGEQY
TRBJ1-5 TRBV28 ASRFQGAPDQPQH
TRBJ1-1 TRBV5-1 ASSFGILMNTEAF
TRBJ2-3 TRBV15 ATSRSLVGSGTDTQY
TRBJ2-7 TRBV11-2 ASADSSRVVEQY
TRBJ2-3 TRBV6-1 ATRLVAGGTDTQY
TRBJ2-7 TRBV12-3/TRBV12-4 ASSFRNLQGREQY
TRBJ1-4 TRBV27 ASSPLPGHVNEKLF
TRBJ1-5 TRBV12-3/TRBV12-4 ASSLQEDQPQH
TRBJ2-1 TRBV20-1 SARELAGEREQF
TRBJ2-7 TRBV7-8 ASSLIDRGGRYEQY
TRBJ2-1 TRBV20-1 SARSPSEGNEQF
TRBJ2-3 TRBV5-4 ASSFATDQDTQY
TRBJ2-1 TRBV7-2 ASSLDPQESSNEQF
TRBJ2-1 TRBV19 ASIILGRSYNEQF
TRBJ2-5 TRBV10-3 AISSATIAGQETQY
TRBJ1-5 TRBV12-3/TRBV12-4 ASSPTASGRSQPQH
TRBJ2-5 TRBV20-1 SANPTGGSETQY
TRBJ1-6 TRBV7-8 ASSLEGAATYNSPLH
TRBJ2-1 TRBV5-8 ASSSTGQGNNEQF
TRBJ2-1 TRBV11-1 ASSLAQTSGSYNEQF
TRBJ2-2 TRBV5-1 ASSVAGDGVGELF
TRBJ2-7 TRBV6-5 ASSYRPVLAGRTYEQY
TRBJ1-6 TRBV28 ASWQDPAPLH
TRBJ2-7 TRBV5-6 ASSLGVLEQY